This TCR beta chain was identified in a study of identical twins. This clonotype was counted at least ten times. After template switching added a universal primer site, the resulting cDNA carried unique molecular identifiers. TCRdb redid the calling of the 5' RACE reads with MiXCR, one entry per CDR3 protein. The sample lists 150,000 or so distinct CDR3 sequences, approximately 3.5% occurring once. V was pared by 4 bases and J by 2 bases, with 9 bases between. Germline loops: CDR1 ENHRY, CDR2 SYGVKD. The CDR3 contains 14 residues. This rearrangement joins TRBV10-3 to TRBJ2-1, with a weak D call TRBD1 (5 bases). The sequenced material came from memory T cells sorted from blood. This sequence was found in a man younger than 35 in good health. The CDR3 loop reads CAISGAGPYNEQFF. As DNA, the CDR3 is TGTGCCATCAGTGGGGCAGGGCCCTACAATGAGCAGTTCTTC.